Each of the 5 T cell receptor beta chains below was sequenced from the same sample in a study of T cells in Graves' hyperthyroidism and ophthalmopathy. The CDR3 regions of TCR beta were amplified from RNA transcripts. Using the HTBI primer set, a first-round RT-PCR was run on the TCR CDR3. TCRdb analysed the multiplex PCR reads with MiXCR anew, one entry per CDR3 protein. Of a few hundred thousand distinct CDR3 sequences in the sample, around 20% were seen once. The sample comprised blood. These receptors originate from a man younger than 35 with Graves' hyperthyroidism.

This chain connects TRBV3-1 to TRBJ1-2; weak D call: TRBD1 (5 bases). The V end lost 4 bases, the J end lost 3 bases, and 18 bases lay between the germline ends. CDR3 length: 16 amino acids. The V gene's germline CDR1 is LGHDT and CDR2 YNNKEL (reference sequence). The CDR3 here is CASSPRRPGPDYGYTF. The CDR3 nucleotides read TGTGCCAGCAGCCCAAGAAGGCCAGGGCCGGACTATGGCTACACCTTC.

As for this clonotype: One base away lies a much larger clone, so this may be a sequencing read error. This chain links TRBV6-1 with TRBJ2-7; possibly TRBD1 for D (5 bases). The CDR3 loop spans 10 amino acids. Germline CDR1 and CDR2: MNHNS and SASEGT. The CDR3 sequence: CVSRAVEQYF. Written as DNA, the CDR3 is TGTGTCAGCAGGGCAGTCGAGCAGTACTTC.

This clonotype was seen at least ten times. This chain uses TRBV6-5 with TRBJ1-1; tentatively, D is TRBD1 (5 bases). The CDR3 sequence is 14 residues long. The V end was cut by 2 bases, the J end by 2 bases, with 9 bases between. Germline lookup yields CDR1 MNHEY and CDR2 SVGAGI. The CDR3 region has the DNA TGTGCCAGCAGTTACCGACAGATTAACACTGAAGCTTTCTTT. It codes for CASSYRQINTEAFF.

The gene calls are TRBV27 and TRBJ2-7; a possible D gene is TRBD1 (5 bases). CDR3 size: 15 residues. The germline V gene encodes CDR1 MNHEY and CDR2 SMNVEV (reference sequence). The V gene lost 2 bases and the J gene lost 6 bases, with 17 bases spanning the gap. The CDR3: CASSLRQGYRGEQYF. The DNA of the CDR3 is TGTGCCAGCAGTTTACGCCAGGGCTATAGAGGCGAGCAGTACTTC.

This clonotype was recorded many times. The rearrangement uses TRBV9 and TRBJ2-2; no firm D call. V was trimmed by 0 bases and J by 0 bases, leaving 9 bases between them. This CDR3 contains 16 residues. CDR1 and CDR2 (germline): SGDLS, YYNGEE. The CDR3 DNA sequence: TGTGCCAGCAGCGTAGATCAGGTTACGAACACCGGGGAGCTGTTTTTT. Translating it yields CASSVDQVTNTGELFF.